This T cell receptor beta chain was documented in a study of shared clonotypes between healthy human individuals. Remarks on this clone: What it binds is unknown.

Findings of the study overall: Rarefaction revealed incomplete sorted-subset sequencing despite large depth. Clonotypes shared by all four sorted-subset donors had higher generation probabilities than non-shared clonotypes.

Each subset's genomic DNA was shared equally among a number of immunoSEQ plates. The protocol was immunoSEQ multiplex PCR, while the TCRdb copy is restricted to in-frame clones and leaves out a portion. This table has roughly 2,500,000 clones, 93% appearing once. The V gene's germline CDR1 is LGHNA and CDR2 YNFKEQ. This CDR3 is 15 amino acids long. Trimming took 0 bases from V and 7 from J, leaving 15 bases between them. Splitting the CD4+ cells yielded a CD45RA+ naive subset and a CD45RA-negative memory subset. The chain has TRBV4-2 and TRBJ1-2, with D possibly matching TRBD1 (5 bases). This receptor was taken from a young man in good health. Some clones in this sample may be carry-over from other donors' samples. The sample comprised naive CD4+ T cells from PBMCs. Subset reported: CD45RA+ positively selected. CDR3 sequence reads: CASSQENVVRGGYTF. In DNA, the CDR3 is TGTGCCAGCAGCCAAGAGAACGTGGTTAGGGGTGGCTACACCTTC.